This T cell receptor beta chain was identified during a study of shared clonotypes between healthy human individuals. Per the original methods: There were no quality scores in the junction-only immunoSEQ sequences, so filtering differed. This table comes from immunoSEQ multiplex PCR, and its TCRdb copy is limited to in-frame clones, with some not included. The V and J calls and clone size were taken over from that table, and D and trimming were inferred from the DNA. The sample contains 400,000 to 600,000 clones, over 60% of which appear only once. CDR1 and CDR2 (germline): LNHDA, SQIVND (reference sequence). This CDR3 has 16 residues. V lost 1 base and J lost 4, with 14 bases in between.

The rearrangement uses TRBV19 and TRBJ1-5, with a tentative D call TRBD1 (5 bases). Sequencing was done on a sample of PBMCs. This receptor was obtained from a woman aged 40 to 50 in good health. Some clones in this sample may be carry-over from other donors' samples. The CDR3 protein is CASSIVRGTRNQPQHF. CDR3 in DNA: TGTGCCAGTAGTATAGTTCGGGGGACGCGTAATCAGCCCCAGCATTTT.